Listed below are T cell receptor beta chains from one sample, sequenced in a study of pediatric ulcerative colitis. The method was immunoSEQ multiplex PCR; TCRdb's version includes in-frame clones alone and lacks a portion of them. The sample lists about 64,000 clones, 85% to 90% occurring once. Sequencing was done on a sample of blood. The receptors were gathered from a boy aged 5-17 years with severe ulcerative colitis. The CDR3 runs from the conserved cysteine through the conserved F or W. The order of the fields is D gene, V gene, J gene, clone size, CDR3 DNA, CDR3 protein. A D gene is named only where the DNA matches it firmly. Only some rows state a clone size, as once, few, many or a class for expanded clones.

>TRBD1|TRBV10-3|TRBJ2-7|once
TGTGCCATGCAGGGGGCGGGTTACGAGCAGTACTTC
CAMQGAGYEQYF
>-|TRBV13|TRBJ2-3|-
TGTGCCAGCAGCTTAAGGGCGGAACTGGCAGATACGCAGTATTTT
CASSLRAELADTQYF
>TRBD1|TRBV7-6|TRBJ2-7|-
TGTGCCAGCAGCTTTGGGACAGCCTCCTACGAGCAGTACTTC
CASSFGTASYEQYF
>TRBD1|TRBV27|TRBJ1-1|-
TGTGCCAGCAGTTTTGCCAGGGGGTTAAGAGAGGGGAACACTGAAGCTTTCTTT
CASSFARGLREGNTEAFF
>-|TRBV23-1|TRBJ2-1|-
TGCGCCAGCAGTGTGGACACCCCGGAGCAGTTCTTC
CASSVDTPEQFF
>-|TRBV6-1|TRBJ1-1|-
TGTGCCAGCAGTGACGGGAAGAAGTGGACCCTTTTAGCTTTCTTT
CASSDGKKWTLLAFF
>-|TRBV7-2|TRBJ1-5|few
TGTGCCAGCAGCGAGGGCCCGGTAAGTCCCCAGCATTTT
CASSEGPVSPQHF
>-|TRBV27|TRBJ1-1|-
TGTGGAGGGGCAAGGGGATTGAACACTGAAGCTTTCTTT
CGGARGLNTEAFF
>TRBD2|TRBV27|TRBJ2-1|-
TGTGCCAGCAGTCCTTTTAGCGGGAGCTCCTACAATGAGCAGTTCTTC
CASSPFSGSSYNEQFF
>TRBD1|TRBV19|TRBJ1-2|-
TGTGCCAGTAGTATCCTCGGGACAGGCCCCGGCGGCTACACCTTC
CASSILGTGPGGYTF
>-|TRBV9|TRBJ2-1|-
TGTGCCAGCAGCCTTACGAGGGACAATGAGCAGTTCTTC
CASSLTRDNEQFF
>-|TRBV11-2|TRBJ1-1|once
TGTGCCAGCAGCTTAGTGGGGAACACGGATGAAGCTTTCTTT
CASSLVGNTDEAFF
>-|TRBV30|TRBJ2-2|-
TGTGCCTGTAGACAGGATGGTGGGGAGCTGTTTTTT
CACRQDGGELFF
>TRBD2|TRBV10-3|TRBJ2-5|-
TGTGCCATCAGTGAGTCGGGACTAGCGGAGGAGACCCAGTACTTC
CAISESGLAEETQYF
>-|TRBV7-6|TRBJ2-2|-
TGTGCCAGCAGCTCGGACCAAAACACCGGGGAGCTGTTTTTT
CASSSDQNTGELFF